This is a list of T cell receptor beta chains from one sample in a study of blood T cell repertoires in COVID-19. Sequencing was performed with immunoSEQ multiplex PCR; in TCRdb, only in-frame clones are kept and a portion is missing. Of some 300,000 clones in the sample, about 90% were seen once. The specimen sequenced was peripheral blood. Receptors were obtained from a woman in her 50s with COVID-19, enrolled during active disease. CDR3s include the opening cysteine and the closing phenylalanine or tryptophan. A D gene is named only where the DNA matches it firmly. Clone size appears in some rows only: once, few, many, or a class for an expanded clone.

CDR3 DNA: TGTGCCAGCAGCACAGTTCCGGGACTAGCGGGCAATGAGCAGTTCTTC
CDR3 protein: CASSTVPGLAGNEQFF
J gene: TRBJ2-1
clone size: few
D gene: TRBD2
V gene: TRBV9

CDR3 DNA: TGTGCCTGGTCCATGGAGGGACGCCCCAATCAGCCCCAGCATTTT
CDR3 protein: CAWSMEGRPNQPQHF
J gene: TRBJ1-5
clone size: -
D gene: -
V gene: TRBV30

CDR3 DNA: TGCGCCAGCAGCTTGGTTGGGACAGAGAACACTGAAGCTTTCTTT
CDR3 protein: CASSLVGTENTEAFF
J gene: TRBJ1-1
clone size: -
D gene: TRBD1
V gene: TRBV5-1

CDR3 DNA: TGCGCCAGCCAAGGGGCTGGGGCCAACGTCCTGACTTTC
CDR3 protein: CASQGAGANVLTF
J gene: TRBJ2-6
clone size: -
D gene: -
V gene: TRBV5-1

CDR3 DNA: TGTGCCAGTAGTCGAAGCGGGCAAGCGTACAATGAGCAGTTCTTC
CDR3 protein: CASSRSGQAYNEQFF
J gene: TRBJ2-1
clone size: -
D gene: -
V gene: TRBV19

CDR3 DNA: TGTGCCAGCTTAACCGACAGGGTGGCCACTGAAGCTTTCTTT
CDR3 protein: CASLTDRVATEAFF
J gene: TRBJ1-1
clone size: -
D gene: TRBD1
V gene: TRBV18

CDR3 DNA: TGCGCCAGCAGCAGTACTAGTCCCTACGAGCAGTACTTC
CDR3 protein: CASSSTSPYEQYF
J gene: TRBJ2-7
clone size: -
D gene: -
V gene: TRBV5-1

CDR3 DNA: TGTGCCAGCAGCTCTGGGACTAGCGGGGTCGGGGAGCTGTTTTTT
CDR3 protein: CASSSGTSGVGELFF
J gene: TRBJ2-2
clone size: -
D gene: TRBD2
V gene: TRBV5-6

CDR3 DNA: TGTGCCAGCAGCCACCCTAGCGGGAGGATCTACGAGCAGTACTTC
CDR3 protein: CASSHPSGRIYEQYF
J gene: TRBJ2-7
clone size: -
D gene: TRBD2
V gene: TRBV5-4

CDR3 DNA: TGCGCCAGCAGCTTGGGGCAGGGCGCCTACAATGAGCAGTTCTTC
CDR3 protein: CASSLGQGAYNEQFF
J gene: TRBJ2-1
clone size: -
D gene: -
V gene: TRBV5-1

CDR3 DNA: TGTGCCAGCCGAACGGGGAGGGGGGCCGGTACTGAAGCTTTCTTT
CDR3 protein: CASRTGRGAGTEAFF
J gene: TRBJ1-1
clone size: -
D gene: -
V gene: TRBV2

CDR3 DNA: TGTGCCAGTAGCGGACTTAAACAGGGTGCTAGCAATCAGCCCCAGCATTTT
CDR3 protein: CASSGLKQGASNQPQHF
J gene: TRBJ1-5
clone size: -
D gene: -
V gene: TRBV19

CDR3 DNA: TGTGCCAGCTCACTATTATCTAGCGGTACTACCTACGAGCAGTACTTC
CDR3 protein: CASSLLSSGTTYEQYF
J gene: TRBJ2-7
clone size: -
D gene: TRBD2
V gene: TRBV18

CDR3 DNA: TGTGCCAGCTCAAAGGACTCCCGAAACATTCAGTACTTC
CDR3 protein: CASSKDSRNIQYF
J gene: TRBJ2-4
clone size: -
D gene: -
V gene: TRBV7-9

CDR3 DNA: TGTGCCAGCAGTCCCGGGACTGCCTCGGGGGAGCTGTTTTTT
CDR3 protein: CASSPGTASGELFF
J gene: TRBJ2-2
clone size: -
D gene: -
V gene: TRBV27

CDR3 DNA: TGTGCCAGCTCCGGACTAGCGGGGGATACGCAGTATTTT
CDR3 protein: CASSGLAGDTQYF
J gene: TRBJ2-3
clone size: -
D gene: TRBD2
V gene: TRBV18

CDR3 DNA: TGTGCCAGTAGTATCCAGGGGGCGAACACTGAAGCTTTCTTT
CDR3 protein: CASSIQGANTEAFF
J gene: TRBJ1-1
clone size: few
D gene: TRBD1
V gene: TRBV19